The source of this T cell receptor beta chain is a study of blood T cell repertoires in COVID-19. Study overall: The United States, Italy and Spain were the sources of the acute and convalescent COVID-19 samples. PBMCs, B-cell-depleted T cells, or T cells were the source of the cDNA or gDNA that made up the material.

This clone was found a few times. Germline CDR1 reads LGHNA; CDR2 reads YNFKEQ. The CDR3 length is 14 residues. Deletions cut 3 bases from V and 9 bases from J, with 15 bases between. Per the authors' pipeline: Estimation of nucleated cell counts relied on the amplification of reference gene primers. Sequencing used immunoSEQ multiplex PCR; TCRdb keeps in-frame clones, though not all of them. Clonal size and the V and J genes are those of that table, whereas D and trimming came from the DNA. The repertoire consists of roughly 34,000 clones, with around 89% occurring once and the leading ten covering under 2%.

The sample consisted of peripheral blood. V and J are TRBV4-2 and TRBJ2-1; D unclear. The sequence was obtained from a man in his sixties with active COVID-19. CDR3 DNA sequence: TGTGCCAGCAGCCATGCGACTGGCATCGGTGAGCAGTTCTTC. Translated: CASSHATGIGEQFF.